This T cell receptor (beta chain) was recorded in a study of blood T cell repertoires in COVID-19 (dated by TCRdb to about 2020). In terms of the full investigation: Samples from collaborators originated in the United States, Italy and Spain and spanned both the acute and convalescent phases of COVID-19. The prospective study material was composed of cDNA or gDNA derived from T cells, B-cell-depleted T cells, or PBMCs. Deeply sampled blood TCRbeta repertoires from subjects exposed to, actively infected with, or recovered from COVID-19 were included in the dataset. The repertoires were made available in a free public database intended to serve as a resource for research on the immune response to SARS-CoV-2. The samples were drawn from the first 160 participants of the ongoing ImmuneRACE study and from 950 to 1,500 subjects provided by 6 global collaborators. A de-identified subject ID, COVID-19 status, age in years and sex were almost always included in the sample metadata. HLA class I and class II types, where available, came from metadata supplied by the sample provider rather than from assay-based typing.

TCRbeta CDR3 regions were amplified from genomic DNA by means of the immunoSEQ Assay, a bias-controlled multiplex PCR. The authors' analysis ran thus. Nucleated cell counts per sample were estimated from amplification of reference gene primers within the assay. To quantify the absolute abundance of each unique TCRbeta CDR3 rearrangement, sequence reads were collapsed and filtered. For each sample, productive Simpson clonality was calculated by taking the square root of Simpson's diversity index across productive rearrangements. TCRdb stores this immuneACCESS table with in-frame sequences only. Part of the clones is absent; in the studies checked, under half of the shortfall reflects unresolved V genes, and no reason is known for the rest. D and trimming come from the DNA, and the V and J calls and clone size come from that table. This sample is represented by roughly 70,000 clones; 90% of them were singletons. 1.5% of the sample lies in the top ten.

Each collaborating institution followed its own protocols to collect whole blood in K2EDTA tubes. For TCRbeta analysis, collaborators shipped samples in one of three forms: frozen whole blood, isolated PBMCs, or DNA extracted from either of those sample types. As concerns this clone: Its recognized antigen is unknown. Base quality data are lacking; no much larger clone is found one base away.

The CDR3 contains 14 residues, cysteine and phenylalanine counted. CDR3 DNA only is kept here, 42 bases in frame from base 1. Compared with germline, V lacks 2 bases and J lacks 7 bases; bases without a gene match: 6. For CDR1 and CDR2, the germline V gene lists KGHSH and LQKENI. General conclusions and limits of the study: How much clinical and demographic metadata was included differed by source and by participant, and the metadata was provided uncurated.

The chain is assembled from TRBV18 and TRBJ1-2, with 8 junctional bases fitting TRBD1. Sample: peripheral blood. The TCR comes from a man in his forties or fifties with acute or convalescent COVID-19. The DNA is TGTGCCAGCTCACCAGGACAGGGAACGGGTGGCTACACCTTC. This gives the protein CASSPGQGTGGYTF.